This TCR beta chain was found in a study of blood T cell repertoires in COVID-19. Study information: Donors in the United States, Italy and Spain gave samples during acute or convalescent COVID-19. Sample material is recorded as cDNA or gDNA derived from T cells, B-cell-depleted T cells, or PBMCs.

V was clipped by 3 bases and J by 0 bases; unmatched bases: 11. Germline-derived CDR1 and CDR2 are MDHEN and SYDVKM. The CDR3 covers 18 residues. Original analysis: Nucleated cell number was recorded as an estimate derived from reference gene primer amplification. The method was immunoSEQ multiplex PCR; TCRdb's version includes in-frame clones alone and lacks a portion of them. The V and J calls and clone size are taken from that table; D and trimming were inferred from the DNA. The sample holds about 270,000 clones; 82% are singletons and the top ten take approximately 3.1%. The chain uses TRBV28 and TRBJ2-1; TRBD2 aligns across 7 bases. The specimen sequenced was peripheral blood. The receptor was isolated from a woman aged 18-29 years with acute or convalescent COVID-19. For the CDR3, the DNA is TGTGCCAGCAGTTTGCCTAGCGGAGGGGTGAGCTCCTACAATGAGCAGTTCTTC. This translates into CASSLPSGGVSSYNEQFF.